The present entry profiles one TCR beta chain with its context. The antigen remains unidentified. The data were taken from a study of breast tumors, draining lymph nodes, adjacent tissues. The study's findings and limits: Tumor T cell lymph node origin was a supported hypothesis, not proven. Tumor and nontumor repertoires were significantly more similar in luminal-like than in basal-like breast cancer. Tumors had less TCR diversity than lymph nodes, more than nontumor tissue.

Samples came from axillary lymph nodes draining the breast cancer. Each CDR3 protein is one row after TCRdb ran MiXCR on the multiplex PCR reads. The sample gives a few hundred thousand distinct CDR3 sequences, 30% to 35% of which show up once; approximately 3.6% is in the top ten. V lost 0 bases, J lost 14 bases, and 14 bases lay in between. The CDR3 sequence is 12 residues long. Germline assignment: CDR1 DFQATT and CDR2 SNEGSKA (reference sequence). The sequenced material came from axillary lymph node tissue. This clonotype was obtained from a female donor with breast cancer. Some clones in this sample may be carry-over from other donors' samples. V usage is TRBV20-1 and J usage is TRBJ1-5; D is uncertain. The CDR3 here is CSAREVESYEHF. The DNA of the CDR3 is TGCAGTGCTAGAGAAGTGGAGTCCTACGAGCATTTT.